This TCR beta chain was captured in a study of blood T cell repertoires in COVID-19. Study summary: Researchers got acute and convalescent COVID-19 samples from the United States, Italy and Spain. Nucleic acid was either cDNA or gDNA, and it came from T cells, B-cell-depleted T cells, or PBMCs.

Germline V gene sequence: CDR1 SGDLS, CDR2 YYNGEE. Deletions cut 3 bases from V and 0 bases from J, with 11 bases between. The CDR3 has 15 residues. Authors' analysis steps: Quantification of nucleated cells was approximated via reference gene primer amplification. TCRdb keeps only in-frame clones here, not all; method: immunoSEQ multiplex PCR. The D gene and trimming were derived from the DNA, and the V and J assignments and clone size from that table. The sample holds 200,000 to 250,000 clones, 70% to 90% seen once. The material sequenced was peripheral blood. The rearrangement uses TRBV9 and TRBJ2-3; no definite D call. The sequence came from a man aged 18 to 35 with active or convalescent COVID-19. The DNA for the CDR3 is TGTGCCAGCAGCGGCTACCGTTCTAGCACAGATACGCAGTATTTT. This sequence encodes CASSGYRSSTDTQYF.